This T cell receptor (beta chain) was sequenced during a study of blood T cell repertoires in COVID-19. Overall study context: Researchers got acute and convalescent COVID-19 samples from the United States, Italy and Spain. Nucleic acid was either cDNA or gDNA, and it came from T cells, B-cell-depleted T cells, or PBMCs.

TCRdb keeps only in-frame clones here, not all; method: immunoSEQ multiplex PCR. The sample records 110,000 or so clones, approximately 90% being singletons. The J segment lost 6 bases and the V segment lost 3 bases, leaving 2 bases of the junction unmatched. The CDR3 has 13 residues. Germline CDR1 is MDHEN and CDR2 is SYDVKM. This chain connects TRBV28 to TRBJ1-5, with TRBD1 matching over 7 bases. The sequence derives from a human donor with acute or convalescent COVID-19. The donor label of this sample is uncertain. Sequencing was done on a sample of peripheral blood. The CDR3 sequence: CASSFDRAQPQHF. The CDR3, as DNA: TGTGCCAGCAGTTTCGACAGGGCTCAGCCCCAGCATTTT.